One sample yielded the 19 T cell receptor beta chains listed below, sequenced in a study of immune evolution from preneoplasia to lung adenocarcinoma. TCRdb's table, derived via immunoSEQ multiplex PCR, lists solely in-frame clones and lacks some. The sample comprises several thousand clones, approximately 80% of which are singletons, and 2.5% to 3.5% rests with the top ten. Sequencing was carried out using FFPE lung adenocarcinoma in situ tissue. The receptors were sampled from a donor older than 65 with lung adenocarcinoma.

This rearrangement joins TRBV11-2 to TRBJ1-2, with TRBD1 identical over 10 bases. The CDR3 sequence is 15 residues long. V lost 6 bases to trimming and J lost 4 bases; unmatched junction nucleotides: 8. The germline CDR1 and CDR2 sequences are SGHAT and FQNNGV. This CDR3 is CASRQTGGIIYGYTF. CDR3 nucleotide sequence: TGTGCCAGCAGGCAGACAGGGGGCATTATCTATGGCTACACCTTC.

This clone was observed once. The CDR3 DNA is TGCGCCAGCAGCCTAGCGGGAGTGTCACAAGAGACCCAGTACTTC. Its translation: CASSLAGVSQETQYF. V and J are TRBV5-1 and TRBJ2-5; 10 bases line up with TRBD2. The CDR3 runs to 15 residues. Germline-derived CDR1 and CDR2 are SGHRS and YFSETQ. Trimming took 4 bases from V and 2 from J; bases not matched to a gene: 5.

The V gene is TRBV19, the J gene TRBJ1-2, with D unclear. Trimming left V 1 base short and J 0 bases short, with 6 bases between. The CDR3 totals 14 residues. From germline, CDR1 is LNHDA and CDR2 SQIVND (reference sequence). DNA for the CDR3: TGTGCCAGTAGTATAGGAGGGACTAACTATGGCTACACCTTC. Translating it yields CASSIGGTNYGYTF.

The chain employs TRBV9 and TRBJ1-1, with 9 nucleotides matching TRBD1. The CDR3 has 16 residues. V was pared by 3 bases and J by 4 bases, with 10 bases of the junction left unmatched. Germline assignment: CDR1 SGDLS and CDR2 YYNGEE. The CDR3 sequence is CASSGSRDRAGTEAFF. CDR3 in DNA: TGTGCCAGCAGCGGGTCCCGGGACAGGGCGGGCACTGAAGCTTTCTTT.

The sample holds one count of this clone. This chain's CDR3 is CASSLSGETGTEAFF. The DNA of the CDR3 is TGCGCCAGCAGCTTGTCCGGGGAGACTGGCACTGAAGCTTTCTTT. This chain connects TRBV5-1 to TRBJ1-1, with D hard to call. CDR1 is SGHRS, CDR2 YFSETQ, per germline. The ends were cut back, 1 base at V and 4 bases at J, with 14 bases in the middle. The CDR3 length is 15 residues.

A single count supports this clone. The genes are TRBV11-3 and TRBJ2-1; 10 positions match TRBD1. The germline V gene encodes CDR1 SGHNT and CDR2 YENEEA. The CDR3 contains 17 residues. V gave up 1 base and J gave up 3 bases; unmatched junction bases: 6. In DNA form, the CDR3 reads TGTGCCAGCAGCTTAGGGTCGACAGGGGGCAACTACAATGAGCAGTTCTTC. Translating it yields CASSLGSTGGNYNEQFF.

This clone has more than one count but fewer than ten. The identical CDR3 is also encoded by other nucleotide sequences in the sample. V is TRBV12-5 and J is TRBJ2-3; 10 bases align to TRBD2. The germline V gene encodes CDR1 LGHNT and CDR2 FRNRAP. The CDR3 length is 15 residues. Trimming removed 6 bases from V and 1 base from J; junction bases left unmatched: 4. The CDR3: CASGLGLAGTDTQYF. The DNA of the CDR3 is TGTGCTAGTGGCCTAGGACTAGCGGGCACAGATACGCAGTATTTT.

The CDR3 loop reads CASSLGQGPNEKLFF. CDR3 bases: TGTGCCAGCTCCCTGGGACAGGGACCTAATGAAAAACTGTTTTTT. The chain has TRBV18 and TRBJ1-4; 9 bases line up with TRBD1. The germline gives CDR1 KGHSH, CDR2 LQKENI. The CDR3 runs to 15 residues. Losses at the gene ends were 6 bases for V and 3 bases for J; bases not matched to a gene: 5.

The DNA for the CDR3 is TGTGCCAGTACTAGAAGTGGGAGGATCACCGGGGAGCTGTTTTTT. It translates to CASTRSGRITGELFF. This chain connects TRBV19 to TRBJ2-2; weak D call: TRBD2 (6 bases). Germline lookup yields CDR1 LNHDA and CDR2 SQIVND (reference sequence). This CDR3 spans 15 amino acids. The V end lost 7 bases, the J end lost 4 bases, and 16 bases lay between the germline ends.

The V call is TRBV6-6, the J call TRBJ2-2, with unresolved D. This CDR3 contains 14 residues. Germline lookup yields CDR1 MNHNY and CDR2 SVGAGI (reference sequence). With 5 bases removed from V and 3 bases from J, the gap between germline ends came to 10 bases. CDR3 bases: TGTGCCAGCAGTCCCGGTATGGACACCGGGGAGCTGTTTTTT. This codes for CASSPGMDTGELFF.

V is TRBV7-9 and J is TRBJ1-5, with D possibly matching TRBD1 (6 bases). V dropped 5 bases and J dropped 6 bases, with 11 bases sitting between them. The CDR3 loop spans 13 amino acids. Germline V CDR1 and CDR2: SEHNR, FQNEAQ (reference sequence). CDR3 sequence reads: CASSQGLGQPQHF. DNA of the CDR3: TGTGCCAGCAGCCAGGGGTTGGGTCAGCCCCAGCATTTT.

The rearrangement links TRBV9 to TRBJ2-7; 16 nucleotides agree with TRBD2. The CDR3 runs 16 residues. Trimming removed 3 bases from V and 7 bases from J; junction bases left unmatched: 7. CDR1 is SGDLS and CDR2 is YYNGEE in the germline V gene. CDR3 in DNA: TGTGCCAGCAGCGACCGACCGGGACTAGCGGGAGGGGAGCAGTACTTC. Translation: CASSDRPGLAGGEQYF. The whole variable domain, remainder taken from reference TRBV9 and TRBJ2-7, is DSGVTQTPKHLITATGQRVTLRCSPRSGDLSVYWYQQSLDQGLQFLIQYYNGEERAKGNILERFSAQQFPDLHSELNLSSLELGDSALYFCASSDRPGLAGGEQYFGPGTRLTVT.

V gene TRBV11-2 combines with J gene TRBJ2-1; tentatively, D is TRBD1 (6 bases). Germline CDR1 reads SGHAT; CDR2 reads FQNNGV. The CDR3 extends over 14 amino acids. Trimming removed 5 bases from V and 10 bases from J, with 18 bases in between. CDR3 region: CASSATEWGREQFF. The CDR3 DNA sequence: TGTGCCAGCAGCGCAACCGAATGGGGGCGGGAGCAGTTCTTC.

This rearrangement joins TRBV4-1 to TRBJ2-1; D is perhaps TRBD2 (5 bases). This CDR3 spans 15 amino acids. The germline V gene encodes CDR1 MGHRA and CDR2 YSYEKL. V lost 1 base, J lost 2 bases, and 9 bases lay in between. The CDR3 protein is CASSQVGGPYNEQFF. CDR3 sequence (DNA): TGCGCCAGCAGCCAAGTCGGAGGTCCCTACAATGAGCAGTTCTTC.

V gene TRBV6-5 combines with J gene TRBJ2-7; D tentatively reads TRBD1 or TRBD2 (5 bases each). V shed 0 bases and J shed 6 bases, with 12 bases lying between them. The CDR3 runs 14 residues. Per germline, CDR1 MNHEY and CDR2 SVGAGI. The chain's CDR3 is CASSYSSVGTEQYF. CDR3 nucleotides: TGTGCCAGCAGTTACTCGTCTGTCGGGACCGAGCAGTACTTC.

The V gene is TRBV23-1, the J gene TRBJ2-1; possible D gene TRBD2, 12 bases. TRBV23-1 belongs to the ORF category, with a function that is uncertain. The CDR3 is 19 residues long. V was trimmed by 3 bases and J by 9 bases, leaving 30 bases between them. The CDR3 DNA reads TGCGCCAGCAGTCAGTCCGGGACAGGGGGTCTGACTAGCGGGGGTGAGCAGTTCTTC. This codes for CASSQSGTGGLTSGGEQFF.

The chain joins TRBV5-4 to TRBJ2-3, with 12 bases that match TRBD2. This CDR3 region has 17 residues. Looked up from germline, CDR1 is SGHNT and CDR2 is YYREEE (reference sequence). With V trimmed by 4 bases and J by 7 bases, 13 bases remained unmatched. As DNA, the CDR3 is TGTGCCAGCAGCCCCAATCCGACTAGCGGGAGCCCTTATACGCAGTATTTT. It is translated as CASSPNPTSGSPYTQYF.

The rearrangement joins TRBV10-3 to TRBJ2-7; 12 bases are a match to TRBD2. Germline loops: CDR1 ENHRY, CDR2 SYGVKD. The CDR3 length is 15 residues. V was pared by 2 bases and J by 4 bases, with 3 bases of the junction left unmatched. The CDR3 nucleotides are TGTGCCATCAGTGAGACGACTAGCGGGAGATACGAGCAGTACTTC. This translates into CAISETTSGRYEQYF.

The V gene is TRBV7-9, the J gene TRBJ2-5; D is perhaps TRBD1 or TRBD2 (5 bases each). Germline lookup yields CDR1 SEHNR and CDR2 FQNEAQ (reference sequence). Deletions cut 7 bases from V and 7 bases from J, with 19 bases between. The CDR3 is 14 amino acids. CDR3 bases: TGTGCCAGCATCGCCGGGACCGATGAGGGGACCCAGTACTTC. Its protein product is CASIAGTDEGTQYF.